This T cell receptor (beta chain) appears in the sequencing data of a study of T cell changes during pregnancy in multiple sclerosis. The assay was immunoSEQ multiplex PCR, and TCRdb's table has in-frame clones only and misses some. The repertoire holds over 10,000 clones, with around nine tenths as singletons. The V end lost 0 bases, the J end lost 4 bases, and 9 bases lay between the germline ends. In germline, CDR1 is MGHRA, CDR2 YSYEKL. The CDR3 extends over 14 amino acids. This clone was recorded a few times. The chain joins TRBV4-1 to TRBJ1-2; D unclear. The sequenced sample was CD8+ T cells from peripheral blood mononuclear cells, obtained in the first trimester of pregnancy. This clonotype originated in a female donor with multiple sclerosis, enrolled in a pregnancy study. The CDR3 DNA reads TGCGCCAGCAGCCAAGAGCTAGACCTCTATGGCTACACCTTC. This sequence encodes CASSQELDLYGYTF.